What follows are 32 T cell receptor beta chains derived from one specimen sequenced in a study of OX40 agonist ivuxolimab in advanced cancers. Using immunoSEQ multiplex PCR, the repertoire was profiled, and TCRdb retains in-frame clones only, with some absent. This table has about 80,000 clones, approximately 89% appearing once. Sequenced material: CD4+ or CD8+ T cells sorted from blood, taken in a trial of the OX40 agonist ivuxolimab. The receptors stem from an adult with an advanced solid tumor such as melanoma, head and neck, liver or kidney cancer.

The V gene is TRBV21-1, the J gene TRBJ2-7; the table's D call, TRBD2, has no DNA check behind it. TRBV21-1 is recorded as a pseudogene. The CDR3 covers 18 residues. The CDR3 protein is CASSLSRGPGGLSYEQYF. CDR3 DNA: TGTGCCAGCAGCCTCTCGAGAGGCCCGGGGGGTTTATCCTACGAGCAGTACTTC.

The chain combines TRBV30 with TRBJ2-5; no firm D call. V lost 4 bases and J 0 bases, leaving 6 bases between the germline ends. The CDR3 covers 12 residues. Germline CDR1 is GTSNPN and CDR2 is SVGIG (reference sequence). The CDR3 loop reads CAWNRYQETQYF. The CDR3 DNA reads TGTGCCTGGAACCGGTACCAAGAGACCCAGTACTTC.

The J gene is TRBJ1-1, the V gene TRBV5-1; D perhaps matches TRBD1 (6 bases). The CDR3 is 12 amino acids. Per the germline V gene, CDR1 is SGHRS and CDR2 is YFSETQ. Trimming stripped 5 bases from V and 4 bases from J, with 9 bases between. CDR3 sequence reads: CASRGASTEAFF. The CDR3 DNA reads as TGCGCCAGCAGGGGGGCGTCCACTGAAGCTTTCTTT.

This clone was counted once. This chain uses TRBV9 with TRBJ2-2, with D uncertain. The V gene's germline CDR1 is SGDLS and CDR2 YYNGEE. V was clipped by 4 bases and J by 5 bases, with 9 bases between them. The CDR3 length is 13 residues. The DNA for the CDR3 is TGTGCCAGCAGCTACCTGACAACCGGGGAGCTGTTTTTT. It translates to CASSYLTTGELFF.

The gene calls are TRBV5-6 and TRBJ1-2; TRBD1 is a possible D gene (6 bases). CDR1 is SGHDT, CDR2 YYEEEE, per germline. Trimming shortened V by 3 bases and J by 1 base, and 13 bases separated the two germline ends. The CDR3 has 15 amino acids. CDR3 in amino acids: CASSWGHLVNYGYTF. CDR3 in DNA: TGTGCCAGCAGCTGGGGACACCTGGTTAACTATGGCTACACCTTC.

The J gene is TRBJ2-3, the V gene TRBV9, with TRBD2 matching 8 bases. Germline V CDR1 and CDR2: SGDLS, YYNGEE. CDR3 length: 15 amino acids. Unmatched junction bases numbered 5, after V lost 3 bases and J lost 2 bases. CDR3 loop: CASSATSGVTDTQYF. CDR3 sequence (DNA): TGTGCCAGCAGCGCCACTAGCGGAGTCACAGATACGCAGTATTTT.

V is TRBV7-8 and J is TRBJ2-5, with 12 bases that match TRBD2. The CDR3 has 16 amino acids. Germline assignment: CDR1 SGHVS and CDR2 FQNEAQ. Trimming took 5 bases from V and 5 from J; bases not matched to a gene: 9. This CDR3 is CASSPLTSGGRETQYF. CDR3 sequence (DNA): TGTGCCAGCAGCCCCTTGACTAGCGGGGGCAGGGAGACCCAGTACTTC. The complete variable domain, with remaining parts taken from reference TRBV7-8 and TRBJ2-5, reads GAGVSQSPRYKVAKRGQDVALRCDPISGHVSLFWYQQALGQGPEFLTYFQNEAQLDKSGLPSDRFFAERPEGSVSTLKIQRTQQEDSAVYLCASSPLTSGGRETQYFGPGTRLLVL.

The V and J genes are TRBV5-8 and TRBJ2-3; 7 bases match TRBD1. From germline, CDR1 is SGHTS and CDR2 YDEGEE. This CDR3 has 16 residues. J lost 0 bases, V lost 4 bases, and 8 bases had no gene match. CDR3 loop: CASSQSDRVSTDTQYF. The DNA for the CDR3 is TGTGCCAGCAGCCAAAGCGACAGGGTGAGCACAGATACGCAGTATTTT.

The chain joins TRBV30 to TRBJ1-1, with TRBD1 matching over 9 bases. The CDR3 is 12 residues long. After removal of 2 bases from V and 8 bases from J, the junction contained 3 bases not matched to a gene. Per the germline V gene, CDR1 is GTSNPN and CDR2 is SVGIG (reference sequence). The CDR3 DNA is TGTGCCTGGAGTTCGACAGGGGGGGAAGCTTTCTTT. This sequence encodes CAWSSTGGEAFF.

The chain uses TRBV6-5 and TRBJ2-1, with D uncertain. Deletions cut 5 bases from V and 8 bases from J, with 7 bases between. Germline values: CDR1 MNHEY, CDR2 SVGAGI. This CDR3 is built from 11 residues. The DNA of the CDR3 is TGTGCCAGCAGTGACGTAGATGAGCAGTTCTTC. Its protein is CASSDVDEQFF.

The rearrangement uses TRBV7-6 and TRBJ2-5, with unresolved D. Per the germline V gene, CDR1 is SGHVS and CDR2 is FNYEAQ. The CDR3 is 11 amino acids. V gave up 3 bases and J gave up 5 bases, with 4 bases separating them. The CDR3 nucleotides read TGTGCCAGCAGCTTTGATGAGACCCAGTACTTC. Protein sequence: CASSFDETQYF.

This chain joins TRBV7-2 and TRBJ2-7, with 7 bases lining up with TRBD2. V lost 3 bases and J lost 2; bases outside the gene matches: 4. There are 14 residues in the CDR3. CDR1 and CDR2 (germline): SGHTA, FQGNSA. The CDR3 here is CASSFTAGAYEQYF. CDR3 coding DNA: TGTGCCAGCAGCTTTACGGCGGGGGCCTACGAGCAGTACTTC.

The gene calls are TRBV10-3 and TRBJ2-6, with 12 bases lining up with TRBD2. From germline, CDR1 is ENHRY and CDR2 SYGVKD. The CDR3 is made up of 18 amino acids. The V and J ends lost 6 bases and 2 bases, in that order; junction bases with no gene match: 8. For the CDR3, the DNA is TGTGCCATCAGGGAGACTAGCGGGGGACTTACTGGGGCCAACGTCCTGACTTTC. This encodes CAIRETSGGLTGANVLTF.

The chain carries TRBV18 and TRBJ2-7; 9 positions match TRBD2. The CDR3 is 14 residues long. In germline, CDR1 is KGHSH, CDR2 LQKENI. V shed 6 bases and J 7 bases; nucleotides not matched to a gene: 10. The CDR3 sequence is CASSAGGRAEEQYF. The CDR3 bases are TGTGCCAGCTCGGCGGGCGGGAGGGCCGAAGAGCAGTACTTC.

The genes are TRBV10-3 and TRBJ2-7; D remains ambiguous. Germline loops: CDR1 ENHRY, CDR2 SYGVKD. CDR3 length: 15 amino acids. Between the trimmed V and J ends, which lost 0 bases and 1 base, there was a span of 10 bases. CDR3 nucleotides: TGTGCCATCAGTGAGTCGAGACCCGGGTCCTACGAGCAGTACTTC. Its protein product is CAISESRPGSYEQYF.

The V and J genes are TRBV27 and TRBJ2-3; 12 bases match TRBD2. With V trimmed by 6 bases and J by 6 bases, 7 bases remained unmatched. The CDR3 length is 15 residues. Germline lookup yields CDR1 MNHEY and CDR2 SMNVEV (reference sequence). CDR3 sequence reads: CASSSGLAGSDTQYF. Written as DNA, the CDR3 is TGTGCCAGCAGCTCCGGACTAGCGGGATCTGATACGCAGTATTTT.

The chain employs TRBV6-1 and TRBJ2-1, with 11 bases matching TRBD2. J gave up 8 bases and V 5 bases, and 5 bases lay outside the gene matches. Germline CDR1 is MNHNS and CDR2 is SASEGT. This CDR3 contains 14 residues. As DNA, the CDR3 is TGTGCCAGCAGTCCCGGGACTAGCGGCTATGAGCAGTTCTTC. Translating gives CASSPGTSGYEQFF.

The rearrangement links TRBV28 to TRBJ2-7; no clear D. Trimming pared 8 bases from V and 2 bases from J, leaving 13 bases between. Germline loops: CDR1 MDHEN, CDR2 SYDVKM. The CDR3 extends over 13 amino acids. The CDR3 loop reads CASGTARPYEQYF. CDR3 DNA: TGTGCCAGCGGTACAGCCAGACCCTACGAGCAGTACTTC.

This rearrangement joins TRBV5-4 to TRBJ2-7; the match to TRBD2 covers 14 bases. The CDR3 has 15 amino acids. Trimming at V came to 4 bases and at J to 4 bases, leaving 4 bases not matched to a gene. The germline CDR1 and CDR2 sequences are SGHNT and YYREEE (reference sequence). CDR3 nucleotide sequence: TGTGCCAGCAGCACGGGACTAGCGGGAGCATACGAGCAGTACTTC. This sequence encodes CASSTGLAGAYEQYF.

The J gene is TRBJ2-1, the V gene TRBV25-1, with TRBD2 matching over 11 bases. This CDR3 region has 18 residues. Germline lookup yields CDR1 MGHDK and CDR2 SYGVNS. V shed 8 bases, J shed 0 bases, and the junction held 12 bases outside the gene matches. CDR3 protein: CASSTASGRPSSYNEQFF. The CDR3 DNA reads TGTGCCAGCTCCACGGCTAGCGGGAGGCCTAGCTCCTACAATGAGCAGTTCTTC.

The V gene is TRBV18, the J gene TRBJ2-1, with TRBD2 matching over 9 bases. J gave up 10 bases and V 2 bases, and 6 bases lay outside the gene matches. The CDR3 is 14 residues long. Germline values: CDR1 KGHSH, CDR2 LQKENI. The CDR3 loop reads CASSPGTSFSEQFF. Here the CDR3 DNA reads TGTGCCAGCTCACCAGGGACTAGCTTCTCGGAGCAGTTCTTC.

CDR3 protein: CASSPAPGMPYGYTF. In DNA, the CDR3 is TGTGCCAGCAGCCCGGCCCCCGGGATGCCATATGGCTACACCTTC. The genes are TRBV7-8 and TRBJ1-2, with unresolved D. The germline CDR1 and CDR2 sequences are SGHVS and FQNEAQ. V gave up 5 bases and J gave up 5 bases, with 18 bases separating them. CDR3 length equals 15 residues. The entire variable domain, with the rest obtained from reference TRBV7-8 and TRBJ1-2, is as follows: GAGVSQSPRYKVAKRGQDVALRCDPISGHVSLFWYQQALGQGPEFLTYFQNEAQLDKSGLPSDRFFAERPEGSVSTLKIQRTQQEDSAVYLCASSPAPGMPYGYTFGSGTRLTVV.

This chain connects TRBV7-2 to TRBJ2-1; D might be TRBD2 (6 bases). The germline CDR1 and CDR2 sequences are SGHTA and FQGNSA. Trimming removed 1 base from V and 6 bases from J, with 7 bases in between. This CDR3 is built from 13 residues. The CDR3 DNA sequence: TGTGCCAGCAGCTTAGTCGGGGGCAATGAGCAGTTCTTC. Protein product: CASSLVGGNEQFF.

The chain combines TRBV5-6 with TRBJ2-3; D is uncertain. The CDR3 consists of 11 residues. Trimming cost V 0 bases and J 4 bases, with 0 bases left between them. Germline V gene sequence: CDR1 SGHDT, CDR2 YYEEEE. The CDR3 bases are TGTGCCAGCAGCTTGGCAGATACGCAGTATTTT. It translates to CASSLADTQYF. Based on the CDR3 plus reference TRBV5-6 and TRBJ2-3, the full variable domain is DAGVTQSPTHLIKTRGQQVTLRCSPKSGHDTVSWYQQALGQGPQFIFQYYEEEERQRGNFPDRFSGHQFPNYSSELNVNALLLGDSALYLCASSLADTQYFGPGTRLTVL.

The V call is TRBV5-1, the J call TRBJ1-2; 9 positions agree with TRBD1. J lost 4 bases, V lost 4 bases, and 14 bases had no gene match. The germline gives CDR1 SGHRS, CDR2 YFSETQ. The CDR3 is 17 amino acids. The CDR3 here is CASSPTDSGQGPYGYTF. The CDR3 DNA reads TGCGCCAGCAGCCCGACCGACTCGGGACAGGGTCCCTATGGCTACACCTTC.

Remarks on this clone: Other DNA sequences of this sample code for an identical CDR3. The chain couples TRBV5-1 to TRBJ1-2, with D tentatively TRBD1 (6 bases). This CDR3 is 14 amino acids long. Germline V gene data show CDR1 as SGHRS and CDR2 as YFSETQ. Trimming took off 2 bases at V and 8 bases at J, with 16 bases between the two ends. DNA for the CDR3: TGCGCCAGCAGCTTATCCCACAGGGATGACGGCTACACCTTC. Its protein product is CASSLSHRDDGYTF.

The rearrangement uses TRBV28 and TRBJ2-1; D is ambiguous. This CDR3 is built from 12 residues. V shed 4 bases and J shed 7 bases, with 8 bases lying between them. Germline lookup yields CDR1 MDHEN and CDR2 SYDVKM. CDR3 in DNA: TGTGCCAGCAGTTCGTATGGGAATGAGCAGTTCTTC. Translation gives CASSSYGNEQFF.

This clone was detected once. The J gene is TRBJ2-7, the V gene TRBV28; TRBD1 aligns across 9 bases. This CDR3 contains 14 residues. Germline V gene lookup returns CDR1 MDHEN and CDR2 SYDVKM. V lost 7 bases to trimming and J lost 3 bases; unmatched junction nucleotides: 7. This CDR3 reads CASTPGTGRYEQYF. In DNA, the CDR3 is TGTGCCAGCACCCCAGGGACAGGGCGCTACGAGCAGTACTTC.

V gene TRBV4-2 combines with J gene TRBJ2-3; the D gene is possibly TRBD1 (5 bases). Looked up from germline, CDR1 is LGHNA and CDR2 is YNFKEQ. The length of the CDR3 is 16 residues. With 1 base removed from V and 2 bases from J, the gap between germline ends came to 13 bases. The CDR3 bases are TGTGCCAGCAGCCAAGTCGGCAGGGTGTCCACAGATACGCAGTATTTT. It is translated as CASSQVGRVSTDTQYF.

This sequence joins TRBV9 and TRBJ1-1, with D maybe TRBD1 (5 bases). This CDR3 contains 15 residues. V lost 0 bases, J lost 1 base, and 10 bases lay in between. Looked up from germline, CDR1 is SGDLS and CDR2 is YYNGEE. Here the CDR3 DNA reads TGTGCCAGCAGCGTAGGCGGGGCCCGGAACACTGAAGCTTTCTTT. This sequence encodes CASSVGGARNTEAFF.

The chain combines TRBV28 with TRBJ2-1; D is uncertain. The CDR3 totals 10 residues. Germline assignment: CDR1 MDHEN and CDR2 SYDVKM. Trimming pared 8 bases from V and 6 bases from J, leaving 5 bases between. The CDR3 protein is CASYGNEQFF. Written as DNA, the CDR3 is TGTGCCAGCTACGGCAATGAGCAGTTCTTC. The whole variable domain, filled in from reference TRBV28 and TRBJ2-1, reads DVKVTQSSRYLVKRTGEKVFLECVQDMDHENMFWYRQDPGLGLRLIYFSYDVKMKEKGDIPEGYSVSREKKERFSLILESASTNQTSMYLCASYGNEQFFGPGTRLTVL.

This chain links TRBV7-6 with TRBJ2-1; 7 nucleotides agree with TRBD1. Germline lookup yields CDR1 SGHVS and CDR2 FNYEAQ. This CDR3 has 15 amino acids. Trimming at V came to 0 bases and at J to 8 bases, leaving 7 bases not matched to a gene. In DNA, the CDR3 is TGTGCCAGCAGCTTAGCGCCAGAGGGGGCGTATGAGCAGTTCTTC. This gives the protein CASSLAPEGAYEQFF.